The clone carrying this T cell receptor beta chain was recorded at least ten times. Amplification yielded TCR beta CDR3 regions, with RNA transcripts as the source. HTBI primers were the set used in a first-round RT-PCR of the TCR CDR3. MiXCR was run by TCRdb on the multiplex PCR reads, yielding one entry per CDR3 protein. The table lists some 460,000 distinct CDR3 sequences, roughly 14% of them singletons. The sample originates from a study of T cells in Graves' hyperthyroidism and ophthalmopathy. Across 18 months, stable Graves' hyperthyroidism was marked by no progression to ophthalmopathy. Hyperthyroidism in the patients, aged 18 to 65, was newly diagnosed and under 2 months in duration. In making diagnoses, clinical symptoms, serum thyroxine and TRAb, thyroid ultrasound and orbital computed tomography were all used. It was 8 to 10 ml of fresh peripheral blood that supplied the PBMCs. The CDR3 loop spans 15 amino acids. The ends were cut back, 6 bases at V and 1 base at J, with 15 bases in the middle. Germline CDR1 and CDR2: MNHNS and SASEGT.

The V call is TRBV6-1, the J call TRBJ2-5; the D is unclear. Sequencing was performed on blood. This sequence was found in a woman under 30 with Graves' hyperthyroidism. The CDR3 DNA is TGTGCCAGCAGGATGGGAACCGGCCCCCAAGAGACCCAGTACTTC. It is translated as CASRMGTGPQETQYF.